This TCR beta chain was found in a study of regulatory T cells in long-lasting Graves disease. The study, taken as a whole, reports: Whereas 966 public clonotypes were shared by new patients, persistent patients shared more, at 2,500 to 3,000.

TCR beta libraries were built with iRepertoire HTBI primers and Arm-PCR of CDR3 regions. Via MiXCR, TCRdb re-called the multiplex PCR reads, giving one row per CDR3 protein. The sample holds around 480,000 distinct CDR3 sequences; about 16% are singletons and the top ten take 20% to 25%. Regarding time point: newly diagnosed GD, antithyroid drugs for less than 3 months. RNA extracted from PBMCs served as the sequencing template. This clonotype was detected ten times or more. Its antigen is as yet unknown. The length of the CDR3 is 14 residues. The V gene's germline CDR1 is MNHEY and CDR2 SVGEGT. Germline trimming cut 2 bases from V and 5 bases from J; bases unmatched to any gene: 3. This same sample was also taken into another study, of T cells in Graves' hyperthyroidism and ophthalmopathy.

Here the sequenced sample was peripheral blood mononuclear cells (PBMCs), taken at new diagnosis, from a patient treated with antithyroid drugs. The J gene is TRBJ2-4, the V gene TRBV6-2 or TRBV6-3; 7 positions agree with TRBD2. The TCR comes from a middle-aged woman with Graves disease. The CDR3 bases are TGTGCCAGCAGTTACGCGGGGGAACAAAACATTCAGTACTTC. Encoded protein: CASSYAGEQNIQYF.